Listed below are T cell receptor beta chains from one sample, sequenced in a study of beta chain features in type 1 diabetes. TCRdb's table, derived via immunoSEQ multiplex PCR, lists solely in-frame clones and lacks some. This table has about 650,000 clones, 9.5% to 15% appearing once. Sequencing was carried out using naive CD4+ T cells from blood. The receptors were sampled from a man aged 25-45 years with type 1 diabetes. Both conserved end residues are part of each CDR3. D genes are given only for firm matches. The size field is filled for only some rows; it gives once, few, many or a size class.

CDR3nt	CDR3aa	v_gene	abundance	j_gene	d_gene
TGTGCCAGCAGCTTAATGCGGGGGGCCATCACAGATACGCAGTATTTT	CASSLMRGAITDTQYF	TRBV11-2	NA	TRBJ2-3	TRBD2
TGTGCCAGTACCCCTACGAGGGGGCTTGATAATGAGCAGTTCTTC	CASTPTRGLDNEQFF	TRBV19	few	TRBJ2-1	TRBD1
TGTGCCAGCAGTGACCTCTCTTGGGGGGGGATCGGCCAGCCCCAGCATTTT	CASSDLSWGGIGQPQHF	TRBV6-1	NA	TRBJ1-5	NA
TGTGCCAGTAGTATACAGGCCACCGGTCGCTACGAGCAGTACTTC	CASSIQATGRYEQYF	TRBV19	few	TRBJ2-7	NA
TGTGCCAGCAGTTCAGGTAGTCTGGACGAGCAGTACTTC	CASSSGSLDEQYF	TRBV28	NA	TRBJ2-7	NA
TGTGCCAGCAGCCCAGGGACAGACTATGGCTACACCTTC	CASSPGTDYGYTF	TRBV7-9	few	TRBJ1-2	TRBD1
TGTGCCAGCAGCCCGGCAACAACGGGGGGCTACACCTTC	CASSPATTGGYTF	TRBV14	few	TRBJ1-2	NA
TGTGCCAGCAGCCCGAGTGGGGGCGGGAACACTGAAGCTTTCTTT	CASSPSGGGNTEAFF	TRBV7-2	few	TRBJ1-1	NA
TGTGCCAGCAGCTGGGACAGGGGGACTGAAGCTTTCTTT	CASSWDRGTEAFF	TRBV5-6	NA	TRBJ1-1	TRBD1
TGTGCCAGCTCACCATATAAGGCTAGCGGGATCACAGATACGCAGTATTTT	CASSPYKASGITDTQYF	TRBV18	NA	TRBJ2-3	TRBD2
TGTGCCAGTGGAGTGGACGGCGGGGAGCTGTTTTTT	CASGVDGGELFF	TRBV19	few	TRBJ2-2	NA
TGTGCCAGCTCACCACCTCCAGGGGGCCAGGCTGATACGCAGTATTTT	CASSPPPGGQADTQYF	TRBV18	few	TRBJ2-3	TRBD1
TGTGCCAGCAGCCAGGGCAGGGGCAATTTGGAGACCCAGTACTTC	CASSQGRGNLETQYF	TRBV7-7	NA	TRBJ2-5	NA
TGTGCCAGCAGCCCCTATGCCGCGGGGGCAGGTTACTTT	CASSPYAAGAGYF	TRBV11-2	few	TRBJ1-6	NA
TGTGCCAGCAGCGTAGCGGGGCAGGGGCCCCAGCATTTT	CASSVAGQGPQHF	TRBV9	few	TRBJ1-5	NA
TGTGCCAGCAAACGGGACGGGGAGCTGTTTTTT	CASKRDGELFF	TRBV5-4	once	TRBJ2-2	NA
TGTGCCAGCAGACAACAGGTGCTTCAGCCCCAGCATTTT	CASRQQVLQPQHF	TRBV28	NA	TRBJ1-5	NA
TGCGCCAGCAGCCAAGATCTAAGTCAGCCCCAGCATTTT	CASSQDLSQPQHF	TRBV4-3	NA	TRBJ1-5	NA
TGTGCCAGCAGCTTAGCTGGGGGTACAGATACGCAGTATTTT	CASSLAGGTDTQYF	TRBV7-2	NA	TRBJ2-3	NA
TGTGCCAGCAGACAGGGTGGAGATACGCAGTATTTT	CASRQGGDTQYF	TRBV6-1	few	TRBJ2-3	NA
TGCGCCAGCAGCTTGCGGTCGGACAGGGGGCGGTCGGTTGCCTACACCTTC	CASSLRSDRGRSVAYTF	TRBV5-1	NA	TRBJ1-2	TRBD1
TGTGCCAGCAGTTACCTACGGGACTCTGGAAACACCATATATTTT	CASSYLRDSGNTIYF	TRBV6-6	few	TRBJ1-3	NA
TGTGCCAGCAGGCGGGGGAAGGACTATGGCTACACCTTC	CASRRGKDYGYTF	TRBV2	few	TRBJ1-2	NA
TGTGCCAGCAGCCTCAGGACAGGGGGCCAGGAGACCCAGTACTTC	CASSLRTGGQETQYF	TRBV6-5	NA	TRBJ2-5	TRBD1
TGTGCCAGCTCACCTGGACAGGGTGACACCGGGGAGCTGTTTTTT	CASSPGQGDTGELFF	TRBV18	few	TRBJ2-2	TRBD1
TGTGCCTGGAGTAGGACAGCCACAACTAATGAAAAACTGTTTTTT	CAWSRTATTNEKLFF	TRBV30	NA	TRBJ1-4	NA
TGTGCCAGCAGGCGACAAAGGGGCTACGAGCAGTACTTC	CASRRQRGYEQYF	TRBV28	few	TRBJ2-7	NA
TGTGCCAGCAGTGCCGCCACGGGGGGCCCTTGGAATGAGCAGTTCTTC	CASSAATGGPWNEQFF	TRBV28	few	TRBJ2-1	NA
TGTGCCAGCAGCCCTGCGCAGGGGGCCTATAATTCACCCCTCCACTTT	CASSPAQGAYNSPLHF	TRBV7-2	NA	TRBJ1-6	TRBD1
TGTGCCACCAGCGAAGGGGCCTTCCTGGGGGATGGCTACACCTTC	CATSEGAFLGDGYTF	TRBV15	few	TRBJ1-2	NA
TGTGCCAGCAGCTTAGACAGGGGACAGTCCTACGAGCAGTACTTC	CASSLDRGQSYEQYF	TRBV13	NA	TRBJ2-7	TRBD1
TGTGCCAGCAGCGTAGCTACGGGGAGCGGGGAGATATCTAGCACAGATACGCAGTATTTT	CASSVATGSGEISSTDTQYF	TRBV9	NA	TRBJ2-3	TRBD2
TGTGCCAGCAGTCCGACGAGAGGCTACACCTTC	CASSPTRGYTF	TRBV28	few	TRBJ1-2	NA
TGTGCCAGTAGTATCGACACAGATACGCAGTATTTT	CASSIDTDTQYF	TRBV19	few	TRBJ2-3	NA
TGCGCCAGCAGCTTGGAATCAGTCCAAGAGACCCAGTACTTC	CASSLESVQETQYF	TRBV5-1	NA	TRBJ2-5	NA
TGTGCCAGCAGCGTACGGCAGGGCTACGAGCAGTACTTC	CASSVRQGYEQYF	TRBV9	NA	TRBJ2-7	NA
TGTGCCAGCACCGAAACTAGAAACTACGAGCAGTACTTC	CASTETRNYEQYF	TRBV6-6	NA	TRBJ2-7	NA
TGTGCCAGCAGCTTAGCAACCTCCTGGGAGCAGTACTTC	CASSLATSWEQYF	TRBV7-2	few	TRBJ2-7	NA
TGTGCCAGCAGCCAACTTCTACCGAACACCGGGGAGCTGTTTTTT	CASSQLLPNTGELFF	TRBV14	few	TRBJ2-2	NA
TGTGCCAGCAGCTTGGCAGGTGGAAATCTTAACTATGGCTACACCTTC	CASSLAGGNLNYGYTF	TRBV5-4	few	TRBJ1-2	NA
TGTGCCAGCAGTGAAGGGGGGAGGGTCCAAGAGACCCAGTACTTC	CASSEGGRVQETQYF	TRBV25-1	NA	TRBJ2-5	TRBD2
TGTGCCAGCAGGGGGGCCTCCGGGGACACTGAAGCTTTCTTT	CASRGASGDTEAFF	TRBV6-6	few	TRBJ1-1	NA
TGTGCCAGCAGCCCTTTCCGGGACTCCGACTCTGGGGCCAACGTCCTGACTTTC	CASSPFRDSDSGANVLTF	TRBV14	few	TRBJ2-6	NA
TGTGCCAGCAGCTTAGCTGTCAGATCCTTTCAAACTTTATACGAGCAGTACTTC	CASSLAVRSFQTLYEQYF	TRBV7-2	NA	TRBJ2-7	NA